These T cell receptor beta chains were read from a single sample in a study of shared clonotypes between healthy human individuals. The protocol was immunoSEQ multiplex PCR, while the TCRdb copy is restricted to in-frame clones and leaves out a portion. The sample lists approximately 2,000,000 clones, around 93% seen once, with approximately 1.7% in the top ten. Source material: naive CD8+ T cells from PBMCs. These TCRs come from a man younger than 30 in good health. Some clones in this sample may be carry-over from other donors' samples. The CDR3 runs from the conserved cysteine through the conserved F or W. The order of the fields is V gene, clone size, J gene, D gene, CDR3 protein, CDR3 DNA. The D gene is left open where the match is weak. Some rows mark clone size as missing; the rest say once, few, many or name a class of expanded clone.

TRBV19,few,TRBJ1-1,NA,CASISGLPSADTEAFF,TGTGCCAGTATTTCGGGGCTCCCATCTGCGGACACTGAAGCTTTCTTT
TRBV6-5,NA,TRBJ1-1,TRBD1,CASSYSGTVEAFF,TGTGCCAGCAGTTACTCGGGGACAGTTGAAGCTTTCTTT
TRBV9,NA,TRBJ2-2,NA,CASSPMGGNTGELFF,TGTGCCAGCAGCCCGATGGGGGGGAACACCGGGGAGCTGTTTTTT
TRBV5-4,once,TRBJ2-7,TRBD2,CASSSGLAGVQSYEQYF,TGTGCCAGCAGTTCAGGACTAGCGGGAGTTCAATCCTACGAGCAGTACTTC
TRBV28,NA,TRBJ2-7,NA,CASMGGTYEQYF,TGTGCCAGCATGGGCGGGACCTACGAGCAGTACTTC
TRBV19,few,TRBJ1-5,NA,CASSIALGGSNQPQHF,TGTGCCAGTAGTATAGCCCTGGGCGGTAGCAATCAGCCCCAGCATTTT
TRBV7-9,once,TRBJ2-7,TRBD2,CASSLSGGSYEQYF,TGTGCCAGCAGCTTGAGCGGGGGATCCTACGAGCAGTACTTC
TRBV5-8,once,TRBJ2-7,NA,CASSLGVGGSDEQYF,TGTGCCAGCAGCTTGGGCGTAGGGGGTAGCGACGAGCAGTACTTC
TRBV7-9,NA,TRBJ1-5,NA,CASSWRDNQPQHF,TGTGCCAGCAGCTGGCGGGACAATCAGCCCCAGCATTTT
TRBV27,NA,TRBJ2-1,TRBD1,CASSFDRAYNEQFF,TGTGCCAGCAGTTTCGACAGGGCCTACAATGAGCAGTTCTTC
TRBV5-1,NA,TRBJ1-1,NA,CASSRDRANTEAFF,TGCGCCAGCAGCCGTGACAGAGCGAACACTGAAGCTTTCTTT
TRBV5-1,NA,TRBJ2-7,NA,CASSLVQGHEQYF,TGCGCCAGCAGCTTGGTACAGGGCCACGAGCAGTACTTC
TRBV29-1,once,TRBJ2-3,NA,CSVVGGQIDTQYF,TGCAGCGTTGTGGGGGGGCAGATAGATACGCAGTATTTT
TRBV27,NA,TRBJ2-5,NA,CASSLRVGETQYF,TGTGCCAGCAGTTTAAGGGTCGGAGAGACCCAGTACTTC
TRBV7-2,NA,TRBJ2-3,NA,CASSSYRDTQYF,TGTGCCAGCAGCTCTTACCGGGATACGCAGTATTTT
TRBV7-2,NA,TRBJ2-3,NA,CASSPRWERTDTQYF,TGTGCCAGCAGCCCCCGCTGGGAGAGGACAGATACGCAGTATTTT
TRBV27,NA,TRBJ1-3,TRBD1,CASSPDRGSGNTIYF,TGTGCCAGCAGTCCCGACAGGGGCTCTGGAAACACCATATATTTT
TRBV27,NA,TRBJ1-4,NA,CASSSLRGGEKLFF,TGTGCCAGCAGTTCCCTACGGGGCGGTGAAAAACTGTTTTTT
TRBV27,few,TRBJ1-5,NA,CATSPAGLIPQPQHF,TGTGCCACCTCCCCAGCAGGGTTGATTCCTCAGCCCCAGCATTTT
TRBV9,NA,TRBJ2-7,TRBD1,CASSTFSGTGAYEQYF,TGTGCCAGCAGCACCTTCTCCGGGACAGGGGCCTACGAGCAGTACTTC
TRBV7-2,NA,TRBJ1-4,NA,CASSLVTGLSNEKLFF,TGTGCCAGCAGCTTAGTCACGGGGCTGTCTAATGAAAAACTGTTTTTT
TRBV29-1,NA,TRBJ1-1,NA,CSGGQNTEAFF,TGCAGCGGCGGACAGAACACTGAAGCTTTCTTT